One sample yielded the 32 T cell receptor beta chains listed below, sequenced in a study of T cell repertoires in cytomegalovirus infection. What these receptors recognize is not known. MiXCR was run by TCRdb on the reads, yielding one entry per CDR3 protein. The sample contains approximately 910,000 distinct CDR3 sequences, roughly 30% of which appear only once. The input for sequencing was cultured CD8+ T cells from PBMCs, taken from culture after CMV antigen stimulation. Every receptor here comes from a human donor in good health (CMV status not recorded). Some clones in this sample may be carry-over from other donors' samples.

This clonotype showed up many times. The chain joins TRBV27 to TRBJ1-2; D might be TRBD1 (6 bases). The V end lost 7 bases, the J end lost 5 bases, and 11 bases lay between the germline ends. The CDR3 spans 12 residues. The germline V gene has CDR1 MNHEY and CDR2 SMNVEV (reference sequence). This chain's CDR3 is CASKGGGYGYTF. The DNA for the CDR3 is TGTGCCAGCAAAGGAGGGGGTTATGGCTACACCTTC.

V and J are TRBV5-6 and TRBJ1-2; D possibly corresponds to TRBD1 (5 bases). Germline V gene data show CDR1 as SGHDT and CDR2 as YYEEEE. Trimming shortened V by 4 bases and J by 4 bases, and 17 bases separated the two germline ends. The CDR3 is 15 residues long. The CDR3 region is CASSTGWGHGYGYTF. CDR3 nucleotide sequence: TGTGCCAGCAGCACTGGTTGGGGCCATGGCTATGGCTACACCTTC.

The chain links TRBV28 to TRBJ2-7, with 10 bases lining up with TRBD1. Germline V lookup: CDR1 MDHEN, CDR2 SYDVKM. The CDR3 is 15 amino acids. V lost 3 bases, J lost 6 bases, and 8 bases stayed unmatched. The CDR3 sequence is CASSFPRTGGVEQYF. The CDR3 bases are TGTGCCAGCAGTTTCCCCCGGACAGGGGGAGTCGAGCAGTACTTC.

The J gene is TRBJ1-1, the V gene TRBV27; D not resolved. CDR1 MNHEY and CDR2 SMNVEV come from the germline V gene (reference sequence). Between the trimmed V and J ends, which lost 2 bases and 2 bases, there was a span of 12 bases. There are 15 residues in the CDR3. Written as DNA, the CDR3 is TGTGCCAGCAGTTTAATCCCAGTGGGCAACACTGAAGCTTTCTTT. Its translation: CASSLIPVGNTEAFF.

The rearrangement joins TRBV6-2 or TRBV6-3 to TRBJ2-5, with unresolved D. V was clipped by 10 bases and J by 1 base, with 13 bases between them. This CDR3 contains 13 residues. CDR1 is MNHEY and CDR2 is SVGEGT in the germline V gene. The CDR3 region has the DNA TGTGCCAACCTTCTTGGGGTCCAAGAGACCCAGTACTTC. This gives the protein CANLLGVQETQYF.

This chain uses TRBV29-1 with TRBJ2-5, with 7 bases identical to TRBD1. V shed 1 base and J 3 bases; nucleotides not matched to a gene: 8. Germline V lookup: CDR1 SQVTM, CDR2 ANQGSEA. The CDR3 totals 15 residues. The CDR3 DNA reads TGCAGCGTTGAAGGACAGGGCCCACGAGAAGAGACCCAGTACTTC. It codes for CSVEGQGPREETQYF.

The rearrangement uses TRBV27 and TRBJ2-1; 12 positions match TRBD2. This CDR3 has 16 amino acids. V was pared by 6 bases and J by 4 bases, with 7 bases of the junction left unmatched. Germline values: CDR1 MNHEY, CDR2 SMNVEV (reference sequence). The CDR3 here is CASRITSGGFYNEQFF. The CDR3 nucleotides are TGTGCCAGCAGAATTACTAGCGGGGGGTTTTACAATGAGCAGTTCTTC.

This clonotype was counted only a few times. The chain uses TRBV12-3 or TRBV12-4 and TRBJ1-2, with a possible D match to TRBD1 (5 bases). V was pared by 6 bases and J by 4 bases, with 15 bases between. This CDR3 is built from 14 residues. The CDR3 sequence is CASSPGFGPYGYTF. The DNA of the CDR3 is TGTGCCAGCAGCCCAGGGTTTGGTCCCTATGGCTACACCTTC.

The J gene is TRBJ2-5, the V gene TRBV5-4; D might be TRBD1 (5 bases). This CDR3 is 15 amino acids long. Between the trimmed V and J ends, which lost 0 bases and 5 bases, there was a span of 14 bases. Germline lookup yields CDR1 SGHNT and CDR2 YYREEE (reference sequence). The CDR3 loop reads CASSLGSGFGETQYF. The CDR3 bases are TGTGCCAGCAGCTTGGGGTCAGGGTTTGGGGAGACCCAGTACTTC.

The rearrangement links TRBV27 to TRBJ2-7; D remains ambiguous. Trimming stripped 2 bases from V and 1 base from J, with 6 bases between. The V gene's germline CDR1 is MNHEY and CDR2 SMNVEV (reference sequence). CDR3 length: 13 residues. The chain's CDR3 is CASSLKTSYEQYF. CDR3 in DNA: TGTGCCAGCAGTTTAAAAACGTCCTACGAGCAGTACTTC.

The chain has TRBV9 and TRBJ2-1; a possible D gene is TRBD2 (5 bases). Trimming cost V 0 bases and J 2 bases, with 6 bases left between them. This CDR3 spans 14 amino acids. Per germline, CDR1 SGDLS and CDR2 YYNGEE. The CDR3 nucleotides are TGTGCCAGCAGCGTAGTACTAGCCTACAATGAGCAGTTCTTC. This translates into CASSVVLAYNEQFF.

The chain employs TRBV14 and TRBJ2-1; TRBD2 might be the D (5 bases). CDR1 and CDR2 from the germline V gene are SGHDN and FVKESK. The CDR3 loop spans 15 amino acids. Deletions cut 0 bases from V and 8 bases from J, with 14 bases between. CDR3 nucleotide sequence: TGTGCCAGCAGCCAAGAAACATCCCTAGCCGATGAGCAGTTCTTC. Amino acid sequence: CASSQETSLADEQFF.

The chain employs TRBV4-3 and TRBJ1-2; 8 bases align to TRBD1. The germline CDR1 and CDR2 sequences are LGHNA and YSLEER. The CDR3 runs 12 residues. The J segment lost 9 bases and the V segment lost 5 bases, leaving 5 bases of the junction unmatched. DNA of the CDR3: TGCGCCAGCAGCGGACAGGGTAGACGCTACACCTTC. Its translation is CASSGQGRRYTF.

V usage is TRBV28 and J usage is TRBJ2-5, with 11 positions matching TRBD1. CDR3 size: 18 residues. Germline assignment: CDR1 MDHEN and CDR2 SYDVKM. J gave up 0 bases and V 5 bases, and 11 bases lay outside the gene matches. CDR3 nucleotides: TGTGCCAGCAGTCCGTCCCGGGACAGGGGGGGGAACCAAGAGACCCAGTACTTC. This sequence encodes CASSPSRDRGGNQETQYF.

The chain has TRBV27 and TRBJ2-7, with D possibly being TRBD2 (5 bases). Germline CDR1 is MNHEY and CDR2 is SMNVEV (reference sequence). The length of the CDR3 is 13 residues. The V and J ends lost 3 bases and 1 base respectively, with 7 bases between them. CDR3 nucleotide sequence: TGTGCCAGCAGTTTCGGGGAGTCCTACGAGCAGTACTTC. Residues: CASSFGESYEQYF.

J is TRBJ2-1 and V is TRBV9, with D maybe TRBD1 (6 bases). Germline loops: CDR1 SGDLS, CDR2 YYNGEE. Trimming removed 4 bases at V and 2 bases at J, with 13 bases between. The CDR3 length is 15 residues. Here the CDR3 DNA reads TGTGCCAGCAGCCCGCACAGGGTCGCCTACAATGAGCAGTTCTTC. As protein: CASSPHRVAYNEQFF. Using reference TRBV9 and TRBJ2-1 for the parts outside the CDR3, the full variable domain is DSGVTQTPKHLITATGQRVTLRCSPRSGDLSVYWYQQSLDQGLQFLIQYYNGEERAKGNILERFSAQQFPDLHSELNLSSLELGDSALYFCASSPHRVAYNEQFFGPGTRLTVL.

This clonotype showed up many times. This chain connects TRBV7-9 to TRBJ2-4, with 13 bases matching TRBD2. The CDR3 is 14 residues long. Germline-derived CDR1 and CDR2 are SEHNR and FQNEAQ (reference sequence). Trimming cost V 6 bases and J 7 bases; bases outside gene matches: 3. The chain's CDR3 is CASSGLAGVNIQYF. CDR3 sequence (DNA): TGTGCCAGCAGTGGACTAGCGGGGGTGAACATTCAGTACTTC.

This CDR3 is CASSEGGGMDTQYF. In DNA, the CDR3 is TGTGCCAGCAGCGAAGGCGGGGGTATGGATACGCAGTATTTT. The rearrangement joins TRBV7-9 to TRBJ2-3, with 7 bases lining up with TRBD2. Germline CDR1 is SEHNR and CDR2 is FQNEAQ (reference sequence). Losses at the gene ends were 5 bases for V and 6 bases for J; bases not matched to a gene: 8. The length of the CDR3 is 14 residues.

Only a few counts were recorded for this clonotype. The V call is TRBV4-1, the J call TRBJ2-7; no definite D call. CDR3 size: 12 residues. Deletions cut 3 bases from V and 5 bases from J, with 8 bases between. Germline lookup yields CDR1 MGHRA and CDR2 YSYEKL. The CDR3 nucleotides are TGCGCCAGCAGCCACCCTCAAAACGAGCAGTACTTC. Translated, it gives CASSHPQNEQYF.

This clonotype was counted a few times. V gene TRBV15 combines with J gene TRBJ1-5; D remains ambiguous. The CDR3 spans 13 residues. Germline V gene sequence: CDR1 LNHNV, CDR2 YYDKDF (reference sequence). V was clipped by 6 bases and J by 7 bases, with 13 bases between them. CDR3 nucleotides: TGTGCCACCAGTGTACGAGGTTGGCAGCCCCAGCATTTT. The encoded protein is CATSVRGWQPQHF. Complete variable domain (other parts from reference TRBV15 and TRBJ1-5): DAMVIQNPRYQVTQFGKPVTLSCSQTLNHNVMYWYQQKSSQAPKLLFHYYDKDFNNEADTPDNFQSRRPNTSFCFLDIRSPGLGDTAMYLCATSVRGWQPQHFGDGTRLSIL.

The chain is built from TRBV7-9 and TRBJ2-5; possibly TRBD2 for D (5 bases). The length of the CDR3 is 14 residues. Per the germline V gene, CDR1 is SEHNR and CDR2 is FQNEAQ (reference sequence). Trimming removed 6 bases from V and 5 bases from J, with 16 bases in between. In nucleotides, the CDR3 is TGTGCCAGCAGTCCTCGGACTGGGCGTGAGACCCAGTACTTC. This gives the protein CASSPRTGRETQYF.

The J gene is TRBJ1-1, the V gene TRBV6-6; D perhaps matches TRBD1 (6 bases). The CDR3 is made up of 15 amino acids. V was trimmed by 7 bases and J by 1 base, leaving 16 bases between them. Germline CDR1 and CDR2: MNHNY and SVGAGI (reference sequence). The CDR3 region is CASIASGGANTEAFF. DNA of the CDR3: TGTGCCAGCATAGCTAGTGGGGGGGCGAACACTGAAGCTTTCTTT.

CDR3 in amino acids: CASSAGLSYNEQFF. In DNA form, the CDR3 reads TGTGCCAGCAGCGCGGGGTTGTCCTACAATGAGCAGTTCTTC. This chain connects TRBV6-2 or TRBV6-3 to TRBJ2-1; TRBD2 might be the D (6 bases). CDR3 length: 14 amino acids. Germline CDR1 is MNHEY and CDR2 is SVGEGT. V lost 6 bases and J 1 base, leaving 10 bases between the germline ends.

The sample holds a few counts of this clonotype. This chain joins TRBV7-9 and TRBJ1-1; no clear D. The CDR3 has 16 amino acids. The V and J ends lost 1 base and 0 bases respectively, with 12 bases between them. Germline V gene sequence: CDR1 SEHNR, CDR2 FQNEAQ (reference sequence). The CDR3 protein is CASSLDWRALNTEAFF. The CDR3 DNA sequence: TGTGCCAGCAGCTTAGACTGGAGGGCCTTGAACACTGAAGCTTTCTTT.

The V and J genes are TRBV27 and TRBJ1-1; 8 nucleotides align to TRBD1. The CDR3 consists of 14 residues. Germline CDR1 is MNHEY and CDR2 is SMNVEV (reference sequence). The J segment lost 3 bases and the V segment lost 1 base, leaving 1 base of the junction unmatched. The CDR3 DNA reads as TGTGCCAGCAGTTTATACAGGGGGGACACTGAAGCTTTCTTT. Protein sequence: CASSLYRGDTEAFF.

This clonotype has more than one count but fewer than ten. The J gene is TRBJ2-3, the V gene TRBV6-1; 11 bases match TRBD1. This CDR3 has 17 residues. Trimming took 4 bases from V and 1 from J; bases not matched to a gene: 7. Germline V CDR1 and CDR2: MNHNS, SASEGT. CDR3 nucleotides: TGTGCCAGCAGTGGACCGGGACAGGGGGGTGGCACAGATACGCAGTATTTT. Translation gives CASSGPGQGGGTDTQYF.

This clonotype has just a few counts. The chain carries TRBV19 and TRBJ1-5; 7 bases fit TRBD1. The length of the CDR3 is 15 residues. Germline V CDR1 and CDR2: LNHDA, SQIVND (reference sequence). With V trimmed by 4 bases and J by 5 bases, 8 bases remained unmatched. Here the CDR3 DNA reads TGTGCCAGTAGTACAACCGGGACAGCGGATCAGCCCCAGCATTTT. The encoded protein is CASSTTGTADQPQHF.

About this clonotype itself: A much larger clone sits a single nucleotide away, making a read error possible. The chain carries TRBV7-6 and TRBJ2-6; D may match TRBD1 or TRBD2 (5 bases each). The CDR3 consists of 19 residues. The germline CDR1 and CDR2 sequences are SGHVS and FNYEAQ. The CDR3 sequence: CASSPSWGSKYSGASVLTF. CDR3 sequence (DNA): TGTGCCAGCAGCCCCTCTTGGGGGTCCAAATACTCTGGGGCCAGCGTCCTGACTTTC.

This clonotype has more than one count but fewer than ten. The chain couples TRBV7-9 to TRBJ2-2, with D unresolved. Looked up from germline, CDR1 is SEHNR and CDR2 is FQNEAQ (reference sequence). V lost 4 bases to trimming and J lost 2 bases, with 11 bases between them. CDR3 length: 15 amino acids. CDR3 loop: CASSWWQDNTGELFF. CDR3 nucleotides: TGTGCCAGCAGCTGGTGGCAGGACAACACCGGGGAGCTGTTTTTT.

V is TRBV7-6 and J is TRBJ2-2; D call uncertain. This CDR3 contains 15 residues. Deletions cut 2 bases from V and 6 bases from J, with 13 bases between. CDR1 SGHVS and CDR2 FNYEAQ come from the germline V gene. Written as DNA, the CDR3 is TGTGCCAGCAGCTTATCCCCTTGGTTAGCCGGGGAGCTGTTTTTT. This gives the protein CASSLSPWLAGELFF.

V gene TRBV27 combines with J gene TRBJ2-2; D perhaps matches TRBD2 (7 bases). CDR1 is MNHEY, CDR2 SMNVEV, per germline (reference sequence). The CDR3 is made up of 15 amino acids. Trimming stripped 7 bases from V and 0 bases from J, with 12 bases between. The CDR3 protein is CASKRGGSNTGELFF. CDR3 nucleotide sequence: TGTGCCAGCAAGCGCGGGGGCTCGAACACCGGGGAGCTGTTTTTT.

The chain links TRBV2 to TRBJ2-1, with 9 bases aligning to TRBD1. The CDR3 sequence is 13 residues long. The germline V gene has CDR1 SNHLY and CDR2 FYNNEI. The junction had 6 bases not matched to a gene; V was cut back by 7 bases and J by 8 bases. CDR3 in DNA: TGTGCCAGCACCGGACAGGGGTTGGATGAGCAGTTCTTC. It codes for CASTGQGLDEQFF. Drawing the rest from reference TRBV2 and TRBJ2-1, the complete variable domain is EPEVTQTPSHQVTQMGQEVILRCVPISNHLYFYWYRQILGQKVEFLVSFYNNEISEKSEIFDDQFSVERPDGSNFTLKIRSTKLEDSAMYFCASTGQGLDEQFFGPGTRLTVL.